The 18 T cell receptor beta chains given below trace back to one sample, sequenced in a study of cytomegalovirus exposure and HLA in healthy donors (dated by TCRdb to about 2017). Library prep was done by the immunoSEQ multiplex PCR assay. For the multiplex PCR, a mixture combining 60 forward primers for TCR Vbeta segments and 13 reverse primers for TCR Jbeta segments was used. TCRdb took this table from immuneACCESS and kept in-frame rearrangements with V and J called. Such tables lack part of the clones; where checked against another copy, unresolved V genes explain under half of the gap, and the rest is unexplained. For this sample there are about 64,000 clones; around 61% appear just once. 3% to 3.5% of the sample comes from the top ten. The source material was PBMCs. These receptors all come from a woman aged 45-59 years in good health and CMV-seronegative.

The V gene is TRBV7-9, the J gene TRBJ2-5, with TRBD1 matching over 7 bases. With 1 base clipped from V and 5 bases from J, the junction kept 10 bases outside the gene matches. CDR3 size: 16 residues. Per the germline V gene, CDR1 is SEHNR and CDR2 is FQNEAQ (reference sequence). The CDR3: CASSLGGTGVSETQYF. The CDR3 bases are TGTGCCAGCAGCTTAGGGGGAACAGGGGTCAGCGAGACCCAGTACTTC.

The genes are TRBV13 and TRBJ1-1; tentatively, D is TRBD1 (6 bases). The CDR3 contains 14 residues. Per germline, CDR1 PRHDT and CDR2 FYEKMQ (reference sequence). V lost 4 bases and J lost 1, with 10 bases in between. The CDR3 reads CASSSSRGNTEAFF. CDR3 in DNA: TGTGCCAGCAGCTCGAGCAGGGGGAACACTGAAGCTTTCTTT.

This clone came up a few times. CDR3 protein: CASKGGGPRGNEQFF. DNA for the CDR3: TGTGCCAGCAAAGGGGGAGGGCCTCGTGGGAATGAGCAGTTCTTC. The V and J genes are TRBV28 and TRBJ2-1; possibly TRBD2 for D (7 bases). The CDR3 runs to 15 residues. The germline CDR1 and CDR2 sequences are MDHEN and SYDVKM. V was pared by 7 bases and J by 7 bases, with 20 bases between.

The chain has TRBV5-4 and TRBJ2-7, with TRBD1 as a possible D gene (6 bases). CDR1 is SGHNT and CDR2 is YYREEE in the germline V gene (reference sequence). The length of the CDR3 is 15 residues. Trimming left V 0 bases short and J 3 bases short, with 13 bases between. Here the CDR3 reads CASSLGGGQDYEQYF. CDR3 coding DNA: TGTGCCAGCAGCTTGGGAGGGGGTCAGGACTACGAGCAGTACTTC.

This clone was seen only a few times. The rearrangement joins TRBV7-3 to TRBJ2-1, with D possibly being TRBD1 (6 bases). The CDR3 loop spans 12 amino acids. With 5 bases removed from V and 9 bases from J, the gap between germline ends came to 11 bases. Germline V gene data show CDR1 as SGHTA and CDR2 as FQGTGA. The CDR3 bases are TGTGCCAGCAGCGAAGACAGGAGTGAGCAGTTCTTC. Translating it yields CASSEDRSEQFF.

The rearrangement links TRBV7-9 to TRBJ2-5, with D uncertain. V lost 3 bases, J lost 5 bases, and 7 bases lay in between. CDR3 size: 12 residues. CDR1 and CDR2 (germline): SEHNR, FQNEAQ (reference sequence). Here the CDR3 DNA reads TGTGCCAGCAGCTTCATCAGGGAGACCCAGTACTTC. It codes for CASSFIRETQYF.

This clone was seen only a few times. The rearrangement joins TRBV28 to TRBJ1-2, with 7 bases matching TRBD1. The germline gives CDR1 MDHEN, CDR2 SYDVKM. The CDR3 spans 17 residues. With V trimmed by 2 bases and J by 0 bases, 9 bases remained unmatched. CDR3 region: CASSLSGTAPTNYGYTF. The CDR3 DNA sequence: TGTGCCAGCAGTTTAAGTGGGACAGCCCCTACTAACTATGGCTACACCTTC.

This clone showed up just a few times. The V call is TRBV19, the J call TRBJ2-4; TRBD1 is a possible D gene (6 bases). The length of the CDR3 is 14 residues. Germline loops: CDR1 LNHDA, CDR2 SQIVND (reference sequence). The germline V and J ends were trimmed by 7 bases and 5 bases, with 15 bases remaining between them. CDR3 sequence: CASINRDTENIQYF. The CDR3 DNA is TGTGCCAGTATTAACCGGGACACTGAAAACATTCAGTACTTC.

A few counts support this clone. V and J are TRBV15 and TRBJ1-4; D might be TRBD1 (5 bases). CDR3 length: 18 amino acids. V was trimmed by 0 bases and J by 2 bases, leaving 16 bases between them. Germline assignment: CDR1 LNHNV and CDR2 YYDKDF (reference sequence). In DNA, the CDR3 is TGTGCCACCAGCAGAGACCACCCCACAGCAGGGACTAATGAAAAACTGTTTTTT. Translated: CATSRDHPTAGTNEKLFF. Based on the CDR3 plus reference TRBV15 and TRBJ1-4, the full variable domain is DAMVIQNPRYQVTQFGKPVTLSCSQTLNHNVMYWYQQKSSQAPKLLFHYYDKDFNNEADTPDNFQSRRPNTSFCFLDIRSPGLGDTAMYLCATSRDHPTAGTNEKLFFGSGTQLSVL.

The J gene is TRBJ2-7, the V gene TRBV5-6, with 9 bases matching TRBD2. The CDR3 consists of 15 residues. The V and J ends lost 2 bases and 6 bases, in that order; junction bases with no gene match: 9. The V gene's germline CDR1 is SGHDT and CDR2 YYEEEE. The CDR3 region has the DNA TGTGCCAGCAGCTTCGTCGCGGGAGGGCCTGTCGAGCAGTACTTC. This translates into CASSFVAGGPVEQYF.

The chain has TRBV6-5 and TRBJ1-5; possibly TRBD1 for D (6 bases). This CDR3 contains 12 residues. V was pared by 10 bases and J by 5 bases, with 12 bases between. Germline V gene sequence: CDR1 MNHEY, CDR2 SVGAGI. The CDR3: CAIGQLDQPQHF. DNA of the CDR3: TGTGCCATCGGACAGCTAGATCAGCCCCAGCATTTT.

The genes are TRBV6-5 and TRBJ1-2; D is undetermined. Trimming removed 5 bases from V and 7 bases from J, with 14 bases in between. The CDR3 sequence is 13 residues long. Germline loops: CDR1 MNHEY, CDR2 SVGAGI. CDR3 nucleotides: TGTGCCAGCAGTACCCCCTTCGGTGGTGGCTACACCTTC. It specifies CASSTPFGGGYTF.

In this sample, this clone turned up once. The chain is built from TRBV5-1 and TRBJ1-4, with 10 bases matching TRBD1. CDR1 and CDR2 (germline): SGHRS, YFSETQ. CDR3 length: 14 amino acids. The J segment lost 8 bases and the V segment lost 4 bases, leaving 5 bases of the junction unmatched. Here the CDR3 reads CASSPDRGYEKLFF. The CDR3 nucleotides are TGCGCCAGCAGCCCGGACAGGGGGTACGAAAAACTGTTTTTT.

The V gene is TRBV28, the J gene TRBJ1-4, with D unclear. Germline-derived CDR1 and CDR2 are MDHEN and SYDVKM. CDR3 size: 12 residues. Trimming shortened V by 7 bases and J by 7 bases, and 10 bases separated the two germline ends. The CDR3 spells CASTSLSEKLFF. CDR3 DNA sequence: TGTGCCAGCACCAGTTTATCTGAAAAACTGTTTTTT.

The DNA of the CDR3 is TGCGCCAGCAGCCAGACGGGACAGAACACTGAAGCTTTCTTT. It specifies CASSQTGQNTEAFF. The chain combines TRBV4-3 with TRBJ1-1; a weak D match, TRBD1 (6 bases). Trimming took off 3 bases at V and 1 base at J, with 9 bases between the two ends. The CDR3 loop spans 14 amino acids. Germline V gene data show CDR1 as LGHNA and CDR2 as YSLEER.

The chain recombines TRBV19 with TRBJ1-2; D is unclear. The CDR3 extends over 13 amino acids. The germline gives CDR1 LNHDA, CDR2 SQIVND (reference sequence). V shed 6 bases and J shed 8 bases, with 16 bases lying between them. The CDR3 loop is CASRLAGGSGYTF. The CDR3 region has the DNA TGTGCCAGTAGGTTGGCGGGTGGGAGCGGCTACACCTTC.

The gene calls are TRBV9 and TRBJ2-1, with TRBD1 identical over 11 bases. The germline gives CDR1 SGDLS, CDR2 YYNGEE. The CDR3 extends over 15 amino acids. V lost 4 bases to trimming and J lost 6 bases; unmatched junction nucleotides: 6. CDR3 residues: CASSPGQGALNEQFF. As DNA, the CDR3 is TGTGCCAGCAGCCCAGGACAGGGGGCGCTCAATGAGCAGTTCTTC.

The chain couples TRBV5-4 to TRBJ2-7, with 8 nucleotides matching TRBD1. Germline V gene sequence: CDR1 SGHNT, CDR2 YYREEE (reference sequence). V lost 4 bases, J lost 2 bases, and 2 bases stayed unmatched. The CDR3 extends over 13 amino acids. The chain's CDR3 is CASSAQGAYEQYF. In nucleotides, the CDR3 is TGTGCCAGCAGCGCACAGGGGGCCTACGAGCAGTACTTC.